This T cell receptor beta chain was captured by sequencing in a study of blood T cell repertoires in COVID-19. The overall study: Cohort 3 recovery required two negative PCRs, clearance, or symptom resolution. Samples representing acute and convalescent COVID-19 were sourced from the United States, Italy and Spain.

In the original workflow: Reference gene primer amplification gave estimated nucleated cell counts. Sequencing used immunoSEQ multiplex PCR; TCRdb keeps in-frame clones, though not all of them. That table is the source of V, J and clone size, and D and trimming were worked out from the DNA. The repertoire holds approximately 200,000 clones, with 80% to 90% as singletons. The V gene end was trimmed by 0 bases and the J gene end by 7 bases; junction bases not matched to a gene: 21. The CDR3 contains 21 residues. Looked up from germline, CDR1 is SGDLS and CDR2 is YYNGEE. Participants were aged about 18 to 89 years from roughly 25 US areas.

The sequenced sample consisted of PBMCs or T cells enriched from blood (not recorded which). The source is a man aged 25-45 years in a cohort exposed to, infected with or recovered from COVID-19 (not recorded which). The chain is built from TRBV9 and TRBJ2-2; 10 positions agree with TRBD2. CDR3 protein: CASSVGDRQSPLAGEVGELFF. CDR3 bases: TGTGCCAGCAGCGTAGGGGACAGACAATCCCCGCTAGCGGGAGAGGTCGGGGAGCTGTTTTTT. Using reference TRBV9 and TRBJ2-2 for the parts outside the CDR3, the full variable domain is DSGVTQTPKHLITATGQRVTLRCSPRSGDLSVYWYQQSLDQGLQFLIQYYNGEERAKGNILERFSAQQFPDLHSELNLSSLELGDSALYFCASSVGDRQSPLAGEVGELFFGEGSRLTVL.